A single sample gave rise to the 23 T cell receptor beta chains below, sequenced in a study of regulatory T cells in long-lasting Graves disease. Libraries of TCR beta came from iRepertoire HTBI primers plus Arm-PCR of CDR3 regions. TCRdb ran MiXCR on the multiplex PCR reads and lists one entry per CDR3 protein. The sample lists roughly 500,000 distinct CDR3 sequences, more than 10% seen once, with around 9.3% in the top ten. This sample's time point: newly diagnosed GD, antithyroid drugs for less than 3 months. Scientists built the TCR library using RNA that was extracted from PBMCs. These data also formed part of another study, on T cells in Graves' hyperthyroidism and ophthalmopathy.

Sequencing used peripheral blood mononuclear cells (PBMCs), obtained at new diagnosis, from a patient treated with antithyroid drugs. These receptors were obtained from a woman aged 25-40 years with Graves disease.

The chain has TRBV2 and TRBJ2-1, with 9 positions matching TRBD2. The CDR3 runs 16 residues. Losses at the gene ends were 9 bases for V and 6 bases for J; bases not matched to a gene: 15. The germline gives CDR1 SNHLY, CDR2 FYNNEI. The DNA of the CDR3 is TGTGCCAGTGCCCCTTTACTAAGCGGGAGGAGCAATGAGCAGTTCTTC. Translation gives CASAPLLSGRSNEQFF.

The sample holds many counts of this clonotype. This chain uses TRBV2 with TRBJ2-3, with unresolved D. This CDR3 has 15 amino acids. Trimming took off 4 bases at V and 2 bases at J, with 13 bases between the two ends. Germline V gives CDR1 SNHLY, CDR2 FYNNEI. As DNA, the CDR3 is TGTGCCAGCAGTGTTGGTGTGAGATCCACAGATACGCAGTATTTT. The encoded protein is CASSVGVRSTDTQYF.

This clonotype has a count of ten or more. The chain carries TRBV10-3 and TRBJ2-7; 10 bases are shared with TRBD2. This CDR3 has 17 amino acids. V was clipped by 5 bases and J by 5 bases; unmatched bases: 15. CDR1 and CDR2 (germline): ENHRY, SYGVKD. The CDR3 spells CAISFPQREGPFHEQYF. Here the CDR3 DNA reads TGTGCCATCAGTTTCCCCCAGCGGGAGGGCCCTTTCCACGAGCAGTACTTC.

V usage is TRBV19 and J usage is TRBJ1-1; unclear D gene. The CDR3 loop spans 14 amino acids. Germline-derived CDR1 and CDR2 are LNHDA and SQIVND (reference sequence). Trimming shortened V by 4 bases and J by 2 bases, and 11 bases separated the two germline ends. CDR3 protein: CASSTPGSNTEAFF. In nucleotides, the CDR3 is TGTGCCAGTAGTACCCCCGGGTCCAACACTGAAGCTTTCTTT.

This clonotype was found many times. The CDR3 sequence is CSVETSPNYGYTF. The CDR3 coding sequence is TGCAGCGTTGAAACTTCCCCGAACTATGGCTACACCTTC. This chain links TRBV29-1 with TRBJ1-2; D gene ambiguous. The CDR3 length is 13 residues. CDR1 and CDR2 (germline): SQVTM, ANQGSEA. V was clipped by 2 bases and J by 2 bases, with 9 bases between them.

This clonotype was detected ten times or more. This chain links TRBV3-1 with TRBJ2-1; D is undetermined. Deletions cut 4 bases from V and 0 bases from J, with 10 bases between. Germline CDR1 LGHDT, CDR2 YNNKEL (reference sequence). The CDR3 sequence is 15 residues long. The chain's CDR3 is CASSPQPSSYNEQFF. The CDR3 coding sequence is TGTGCCAGCAGCCCCCAGCCGAGCTCCTACAATGAGCAGTTCTTC.

This clonotype was seen many times. V usage is TRBV27 and J usage is TRBJ2-7; TRBD1 is a possible D gene (6 bases). Per germline, CDR1 MNHEY and CDR2 SMNVEV (reference sequence). CDR3 length: 13 residues. V lost 6 bases and J 3 bases, leaving 12 bases between the germline ends. The CDR3 bases are TGTGCCAGCAGCTCCAGGGGTAGCTACGAGCAGTACTTC. It is translated as CASSSRGSYEQYF.

This clonotype was observed a handful of times. V is TRBV6-2 or TRBV6-3 and J is TRBJ2-7, with 11 bases that match TRBD2. The CDR3 is 16 residues long. The V gene end was trimmed by 6 bases and the J gene end by 5 bases; junction bases not matched to a gene: 12. Per germline, CDR1 MNHEY and CDR2 SVGEGT. DNA of the CDR3: TGTGCCAGCAGGCCTTTAACTAGCGGGAGAACCCACGAGCAGTACTTC. Its translation: CASRPLTSGRTHEQYF.

At least ten counts were recorded for this clonotype. Lacking the conserved final phenylalanine or tryptophan, this CDR3 likely reflects a read error. This sequence joins TRBV28 and TRBJ1-1; no definite D call. The CDR3 sequence is 14 residues long. Germline loops: CDR1 MDHEN, CDR2 SYDVKM. V lost 3 bases and J 3 bases, leaving 11 bases between the germline ends. The CDR3 protein is CASSFLGRHTEAFS. DNA of the CDR3: TGTGCCAGCAGTTTCCTCGGCAGGCACACTGAAGCTTTCTCT.

This clonotype has ten or more counts. The rearrangement links TRBV27 to TRBJ2-7; perhaps TRBD2 as D (6 bases). Trimming stripped 6 bases from V and 4 bases from J, with 22 bases between. This CDR3 has 16 residues. The germline gives CDR1 MNHEY, CDR2 SMNVEV (reference sequence). This chain's CDR3 is CASRGGPGSEWYEQYF. CDR3 nucleotides: TGTGCCAGCAGGGGGGGACCGGGGTCCGAGTGGTACGAGCAGTACTTC.

This clonotype was recorded many times. The chain joins TRBV20-1 to TRBJ1-2; no reliable D call. CDR3 length: 16 residues. Trimming removed 0 bases at V and 6 bases at J, with 20 bases between. Germline loops: CDR1 DFQATT, CDR2 SNEGSKA (reference sequence). The CDR3: CSARESAFPQYNGYTF. The CDR3 DNA is TGCAGTGCTAGAGAGTCCGCCTTCCCCCAATACAATGGCTACACCTTC.

There are many counts of this clonotype. J is TRBJ2-3 and V is TRBV7-9; 9 positions match TRBD2. The V and J ends lost 5 bases and 7 bases, in that order; junction bases with no gene match: 10. Germline V gives CDR1 SEHNR, CDR2 FQNEAQ (reference sequence). The CDR3 extends over 15 amino acids. The DNA for the CDR3 is TGTGCCAGCAGCCCGTATGCTAGCGGGATTTATACGCAGTATTTT. Translating gives CASSPYASGIYTQYF.

This clonotype came up a few times. V gene TRBV6-2 or TRBV6-3 combines with J gene TRBJ2-7; 7 bases are a match to TRBD1. With V trimmed by 9 bases and J by 2 bases, 4 bases remained unmatched. In germline, CDR1 is MNHEY, CDR2 SVGEGT. The CDR3 has 12 amino acids. The CDR3 bases are TGTGCCAGTGGGGACAGTACCTACGAGCAGTACTTC. It codes for CASGDSTYEQYF.

This clonotype occurred once. The junction differs from germline at one of its ends, possibly a read error. The CDR3 sequence: CASSQAPTGLAGEQYF. CDR3 in DNA: TGCGCCAGCAGTCAAGCCCCGACGGGACTAGCGGGCGAGCAGTACTTC. The rearrangement uses TRBV4-1 and TRBJ2-7; 12 nucleotides line up with TRBD2. The CDR3 spans 16 residues. Germline assignment: CDR1 MGHRA and CDR2 YSYEKL.

This clonotype was seen ten or more times. The J gene is TRBJ2-1, the V gene TRBV24-1; D call uncertain. Germline lookup yields CDR1 KGHDR and CDR2 SFDVKD. Trimming removed 1 base from V and 8 bases from J, with 8 bases in between. The CDR3 spans 13 residues. The CDR3 here is CATSDFSVDEQFF. CDR3 DNA: TGTGCCACCAGTGATTTTAGTGTGGATGAGCAGTTCTTC.

Comment on this clonotype: In this CDR3 the conserved last residue, phenylalanine or tryptophan, is missing, so a read error is likely. The chain couples TRBV19 to TRBJ2-1; D ambiguous. Trimming left V 3 bases short and J 1 base short, with 7 bases between. The CDR3 contains 14 residues. Germline values: CDR1 LNHDA, CDR2 SQIVND (reference sequence). The CDR3 spells CASSIAASYNEQFL. CDR3 DNA sequence: TGTGCCAGTAGTATCGCTGCATCCTACAATGAGCAGTTCCTC.

V usage is TRBV15 and J usage is TRBJ2-7, with D possibly being TRBD1 (5 bases). Per the germline V gene, CDR1 is LNHNV and CDR2 is YYDKDF (reference sequence). V lost 1 base to trimming and J lost 6 bases, with 7 bases between them. The CDR3 spans 12 residues. This CDR3 reads CATSRGGAEQYF. The DNA for the CDR3 is TGTGCCACCAGCAGAGGGGGCGCCGAGCAGTACTTC.

This clonotype has at least ten counts. The chain employs TRBV5-1 and TRBJ2-7; D unresolved. CDR3 length equals 15 residues. CDR1 and CDR2 (germline): SGHRS, YFSETQ. V lost 1 base to trimming and J lost 2 bases, with 13 bases between them. CDR3 protein: CASSLSDLSPYEQYF. The CDR3 coding sequence is TGCGCCAGCAGCTTGAGCGACCTCTCCCCCTACGAGCAGTACTTC.

This clonotype showed up many times. The V and J genes are TRBV7-2 and TRBJ2-5; 7 bases line up with TRBD2. V lost 5 bases, J lost 4 bases, and 7 bases stayed unmatched. This CDR3 is 14 amino acids long. Germline lookup yields CDR1 SGHTA and CDR2 FQGNSA. The CDR3 loop reads CASSAKREGETQYF. DNA for the CDR3: TGTGCCAGCAGCGCCAAGCGGGAAGGAGAGACCCAGTACTTC.

This clonotype appeared a few times. The chain links TRBV28 to TRBJ2-1; D unclear. V was trimmed by 3 bases and J by 12 bases, leaving 6 bases between them. Looked up from germline, CDR1 is MDHEN and CDR2 is SYDVKM. The CDR3 covers 10 residues. DNA of the CDR3: TGTGCCAGCAGTTTTCCGAGGCAGTTCTTC. The encoded protein is CASSFPRQFF.

This clonotype was observed at least ten times. V usage is TRBV27 and J usage is TRBJ2-7; TRBD1 matches at 9 bases. The CDR3 sequence is 16 residues long. Germline V gene data show CDR1 as MNHEY and CDR2 as SMNVEV (reference sequence). V dropped 6 bases and J dropped 2; count of bases not matched to a gene: 11. For the CDR3, the DNA is TGTGCCAGCAGCCTTGTCTCGGGACAGGGACCCTACGAGCAGTACTTC. It encodes CASSLVSGQGPYEQYF.

Many counts were recorded for this clonotype. The chain links TRBV10-3 to TRBJ1-1; D is undetermined. The V end was cut by 4 bases, the J end by 2 bases, with 8 bases between. CDR1 is ENHRY, CDR2 SYGVKD, per germline. The CDR3 is 13 residues long. The CDR3 loop is CAISGGGNTEAFF. CDR3 sequence (DNA): TGTGCCATCAGTGGAGGAGGTAACACTGAAGCTTTCTTT.

As for this clonotype: This sequence is one base from a far larger clone and is likely a read error. This chain joins TRBV12-3 or TRBV12-4 and TRBJ1-4, with D perhaps TRBD1 (6 bases). This CDR3 region has 14 residues. The chain's CDR3 is CASGLSGANEKLFF. The CDR3 bases are TGTGCCAGCGGTTTATCAGGGGCTAATGAAAAACTGTTTTTT.